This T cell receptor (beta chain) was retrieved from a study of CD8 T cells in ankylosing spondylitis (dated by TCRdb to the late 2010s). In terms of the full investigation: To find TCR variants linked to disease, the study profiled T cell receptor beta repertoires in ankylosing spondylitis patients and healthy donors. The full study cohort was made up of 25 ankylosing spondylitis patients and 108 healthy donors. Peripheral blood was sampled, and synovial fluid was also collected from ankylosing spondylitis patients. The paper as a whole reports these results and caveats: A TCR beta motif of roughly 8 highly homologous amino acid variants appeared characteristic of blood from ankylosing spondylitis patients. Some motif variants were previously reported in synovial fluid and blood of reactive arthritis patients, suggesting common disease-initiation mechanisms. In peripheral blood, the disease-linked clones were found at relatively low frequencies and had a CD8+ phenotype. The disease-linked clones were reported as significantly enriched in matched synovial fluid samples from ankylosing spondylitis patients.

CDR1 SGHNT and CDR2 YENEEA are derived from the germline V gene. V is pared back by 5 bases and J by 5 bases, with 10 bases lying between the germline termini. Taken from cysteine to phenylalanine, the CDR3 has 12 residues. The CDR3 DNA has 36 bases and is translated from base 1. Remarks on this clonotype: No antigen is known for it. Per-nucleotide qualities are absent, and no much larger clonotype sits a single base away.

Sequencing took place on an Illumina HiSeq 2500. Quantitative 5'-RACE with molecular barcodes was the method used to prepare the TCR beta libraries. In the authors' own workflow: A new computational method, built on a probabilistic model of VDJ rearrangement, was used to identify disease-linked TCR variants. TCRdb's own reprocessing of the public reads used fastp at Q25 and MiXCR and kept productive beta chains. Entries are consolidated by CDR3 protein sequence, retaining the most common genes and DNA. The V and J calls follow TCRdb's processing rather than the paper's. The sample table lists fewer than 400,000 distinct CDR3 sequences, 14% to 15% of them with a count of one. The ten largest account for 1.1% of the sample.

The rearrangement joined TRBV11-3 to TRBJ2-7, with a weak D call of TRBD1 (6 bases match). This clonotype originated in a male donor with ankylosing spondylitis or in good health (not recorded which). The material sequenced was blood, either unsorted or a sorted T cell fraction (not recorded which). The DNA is TGTGCCAGCAGCACCAGGACAGACGAGCAGTACTTC. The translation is CASSTRTDEQYF.